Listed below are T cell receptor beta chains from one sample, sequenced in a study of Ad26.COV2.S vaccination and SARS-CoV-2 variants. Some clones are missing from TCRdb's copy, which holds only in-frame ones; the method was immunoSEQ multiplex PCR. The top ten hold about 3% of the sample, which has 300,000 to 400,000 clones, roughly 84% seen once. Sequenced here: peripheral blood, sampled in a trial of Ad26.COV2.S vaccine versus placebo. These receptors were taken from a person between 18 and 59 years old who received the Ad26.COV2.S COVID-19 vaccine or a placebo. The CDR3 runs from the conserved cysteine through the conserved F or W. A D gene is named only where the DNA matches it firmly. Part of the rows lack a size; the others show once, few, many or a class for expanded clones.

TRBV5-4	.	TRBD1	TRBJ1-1	TGTGCCAGCAGCTTCATACAGGGGCACACTGAAGCTTTCTTT	CASSFIQGHTEAFF
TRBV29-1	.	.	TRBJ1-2	TGCAGCGTTGATCCTGGTACAGGGCGTCCTGTCGGAGGCTACACCTTC	CSVDPGTGRPVGGYTF
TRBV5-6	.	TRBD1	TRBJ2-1	TGTGCCAGCAGCTTGGACAGGGGGCCCAACAATGAGCAGTTCTTC	CASSLDRGPNNEQFF
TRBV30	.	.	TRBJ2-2	TGTGCCTGGATCAGGGAAGCCCGGAACACCGGGGAGCTGTTTTTT	CAWIREARNTGELFF
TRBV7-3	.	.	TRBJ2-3	TGTGCCAGCAGCCCGCCGACAAGCCCTAGCACAGATACGCAGTATTTT	CASSPPTSPSTDTQYF
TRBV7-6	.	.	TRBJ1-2	TGTGCCAGCAGCTTAGGGGCCGGCTATGGCTACACCTTC	CASSLGAGYGYTF
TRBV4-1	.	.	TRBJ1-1	TGCGCCAGCAGCCAGGGGGAATTGCGAGGGAACACTGAAGCTTTCTTT	CASSQGELRGNTEAFF
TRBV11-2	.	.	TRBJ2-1	TGTGCCAGCAGCTTAGGGGCGATAAGCCTCAATGAGCAGTTCTTC	CASSLGAISLNEQFF
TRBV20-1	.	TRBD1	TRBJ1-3	TGCAGTGCTAGTGACAGGGGCTCTGGAAACACCATATATTTT	CSASDRGSGNTIYF
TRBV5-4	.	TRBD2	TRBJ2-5	TGTGCCAGCAGCATTGGGGCTAGCGGGGGGCAAAAAGAGACCCAGTACTTC	CASSIGASGGQKETQYF
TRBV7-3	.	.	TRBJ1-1	TGTGCCAGCAGCTTAAGGGGGCAAGACACTGAAGCTTTCTTT	CASSLRGQDTEAFF
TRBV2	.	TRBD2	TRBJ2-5	TGTGCCAGCAGTCTTGGACTAGAAGAGACCCAGTACTTC	CASSLGLEETQYF
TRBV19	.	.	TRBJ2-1	TGTGCCAGTAGGAACCCTGGAGGGGGCAGTGAGCAGTTCTTC	CASRNPGGGSEQFF
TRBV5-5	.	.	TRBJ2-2	TGTGCCAGCAGCTTGCGGACCGGGGACACCGGGGAGCTGTTTTTT	CASSLRTGDTGELFF
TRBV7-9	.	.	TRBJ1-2	TGTGCCAGCAGCTCTGACCACCTTTACACCTTC	CASSSDHLYTF
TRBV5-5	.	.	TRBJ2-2	TGTGCCAGCAGCTTCAGTGGGGAGCTGTTTTTT	CASSFSGELFF
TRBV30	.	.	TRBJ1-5	TGTGCCTGGAGTGTACTGGGTAATAGCAATCAGCCCCAGCATTTT	CAWSVLGNSNQPQHF
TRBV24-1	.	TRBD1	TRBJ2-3	TGTGCCACCGGTGCGGGACAGGGGATAGATACGCAGTATTTT	CATGAGQGIDTQYF
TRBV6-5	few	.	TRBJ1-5	TGTGCCAGCAGCGGTAGCAATCAGCCCCAGCATTTT	CASSGSNQPQHF
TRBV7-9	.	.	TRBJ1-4	TGTGCCAGCAGCGTTGACAGTGAAAAACTGTTTTTT	CASSVDSEKLFF
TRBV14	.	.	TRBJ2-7	TGTGCCAGCAGCCAAGATGGCGGGGCACCCCCCTACGAGCAGTACTTC	CASSQDGGAPPYEQYF
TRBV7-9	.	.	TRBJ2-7	TGTGCCAGCAGCTATTCCGGACATCGCGAGCAGTACTTC	CASSYSGHREQYF
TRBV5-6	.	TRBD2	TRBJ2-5	TGTGCCAGCAGCTTGTTCGGCGGGGGGCTCCAAGAGACCCAGTACTTC	CASSLFGGGLQETQYF
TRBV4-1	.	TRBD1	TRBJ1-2	TGCGCCAGCAGCCAAGATGCCAGGGGACAGTCTAACTATGGCTACACCTTC	CASSQDARGQSNYGYTF
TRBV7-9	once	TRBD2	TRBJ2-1	TGTGCCAGCAGCTCGACTAGCGGGGGCTACAATGAGCAGTTCTTC	CASSSTSGGYNEQFF
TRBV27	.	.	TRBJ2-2	TGTGCCAGCAGCCTACTGGGGGGAGTCTCGAACACCGGGGAGCTGTTTTTT	CASSLLGGVSNTGELFF
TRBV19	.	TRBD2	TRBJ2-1	TGTGCCAGTAGTACCCAACTAGCGGGGGCAAACAATGAGCAGTTCTTC	CASSTQLAGANNEQFF